A single sample is the source of the 22 T cell receptor beta chains below, sequenced in a study of T-cell reconstitution after alpha-beta-depleted transplantation in children. Unique molecular identifiers were incorporated into the prepared TCRbeta library. TCRdb independently ran MiXCR on the PCR reads; one entry per CDR3 protein. The sample shows fewer than 150,000 distinct CDR3 sequences, 8% to 10% of them seen only once. This specimen was PBMCs, mostly from graft donor cells, taken 180 days after TCRalphabeta/CD19-depleted stem cell transplant. These receptors were obtained from a girl under three years old who had a stem cell transplant for combined immunodeficiency, so the T cells may come from the graft donor.

The V and J genes are TRBV14 and TRBJ2-5; no reliable D call. The CDR3 runs to 11 residues. CDR1 is SGHDN and CDR2 is FVKESK in the germline V gene. The V gene lost 1 base and the J gene lost 7 bases, with 4 bases spanning the gap. CDR3 loop: CASSQGPTQYF. DNA for the CDR3: TGTGCCAGCAGCCAAGGGCCGACCCAGTACTTC.

In its sample, this clonotype was seen many times. The chain links TRBV18 to TRBJ2-7; TRBD1 aligns across 7 bases. The V and J ends lost 2 bases and 3 bases, in that order; junction bases with no gene match: 1. The CDR3 runs 13 residues. Per germline, CDR1 KGHSH and CDR2 LQKENI. As DNA, the CDR3 is TGTGCCAGCTCACCAGGGACAGACTACGAGCAGTACTTC. Its protein product is CASSPGTDYEQYF.

This clonotype was observed a few times. The chain combines TRBV5-1 with TRBJ1-6; D uncertain. This CDR3 contains 16 residues. Between the trimmed V and J ends, which lost 0 bases and 2 bases, there was a span of 9 bases. Germline-derived CDR1 and CDR2 are SGHRS and YFSETQ. The CDR3 spells CASSLEERPYNSPLHF. CDR3 DNA: TGCGCCAGCAGCTTGGAGGAGAGGCCCTATAATTCACCCCTCCACTTT. The full variable domain, in which reference TRBV5-1 and TRBJ1-6 provide the parts outside the CDR3, is KAGVTQTPRYLIKTRGQQVTLSCSPISGHRSVSWYQQTPGQGLQFLFEYFSETQRNKGNFPGRFSGRQFSNSRSEMNVSTLELGDSALYLCASSLEERPYNSPLHFGNGTRLTVT.

For the CDR3, the DNA is TGCGCCAGCAGCTTCGCCACAGGGGTGGAGACCCAGTACTTC. Protein sequence: CASSFATGVETQYF. The genes are TRBV5-1 and TRBJ2-5, with 7 positions matching TRBD1. CDR3 length: 14 residues. From germline, CDR1 is SGHRS and CDR2 YFSETQ. After removal of 2 bases from V and 5 bases from J, the junction contained 6 bases not matched to a gene.

J is TRBJ1-3 and V is TRBV20-1, with a weak D call TRBD1 (5 bases). This CDR3 has 14 amino acids. V was pared by 1 base and J by 4 bases, with 11 bases between. CDR1 is DFQATT and CDR2 is SNEGSKA in the germline V gene (reference sequence). This CDR3 reads CSARGGGLGNTIYF. The CDR3 bases are TGCAGTGCTAGAGGCGGGGGTTTAGGAAACACCATATATTTT.

There are many counts of this clonotype. This sequence joins TRBV7-8 and TRBJ2-5; weak D call: TRBD2 (6 bases). Trimming removed 0 bases from V and 5 bases from J, with 13 bases in between. CDR3 length equals 15 residues. CDR1 is SGHVS and CDR2 is FQNEAQ in the germline V gene. CDR3 sequence: CASSLAMGGRETQYF. CDR3 coding DNA: TGTGCCAGCAGCTTAGCGATGGGAGGACGGGAGACCCAGTACTTC.

The chain recombines TRBV2 with TRBJ2-1, with 12 bases aligning to TRBD2. The V segment lost 5 bases and the J segment 5 bases; nucleotides outside the gene matches: 4. Germline V gene data show CDR1 as SNHLY and CDR2 as FYNNEI. This CDR3 is 15 amino acids long. CDR3 loop: CASSPTSGSHNEQFF. DNA of the CDR3: TGTGCCAGCAGTCCGACTAGCGGGAGCCACAATGAGCAGTTCTTC.

CDR3 amino acids: CATSDRPGQGNTGELFF. DNA of the CDR3: TGTGCCACCAGTGACCGGCCGGGACAGGGGAACACCGGGGAGCTGTTTTTT. The J gene is TRBJ2-2, the V gene TRBV24-1; TRBD1 agrees at 9 bases. The CDR3 is 17 residues long. Unmatched junction bases numbered 6, after V lost 4 bases and J lost 1 base. Germline CDR1 and CDR2: KGHDR and SFDVKD.

There are many counts of this clonotype. The gene calls are TRBV6-1 and TRBJ1-2; perhaps TRBD1 as D (5 bases). The CDR3 consists of 13 residues. The germline V and J ends were trimmed by 5 bases and 4 bases, with 11 bases remaining between them. In germline, CDR1 is MNHNS, CDR2 SASEGT. The CDR3 nucleotides are TGTGCCAGCAGTACCAGGGATTTCTATGGCTACACCTTC. Amino acids: CASSTRDFYGYTF.

The chain is built from TRBV11-2 and TRBJ2-5, with 7 bases that match TRBD2. J lost 3 bases, V lost 5 bases, and 6 bases had no gene match. Germline values: CDR1 SGHAT, CDR2 FQNNGV. CDR3 size: 14 residues. CDR3 residues: CASSHWGGEETQYF. The DNA for the CDR3 is TGTGCCAGCAGCCACTGGGGAGGGGAAGAGACCCAGTACTTC.

CDR3: CASSDGTYGYTF. CDR3 bases: TGTGCCAGCAGCGACGGGACATACGGCTACACCTTC. The V call is TRBV7-3, the J call TRBJ1-2, with D possibly TRBD1 on 6 matching bases. This CDR3 contains 12 residues. The germline V gene encodes CDR1 SGHTA and CDR2 FQGTGA. V was cut by 5 bases and J by 8 bases, with 12 bases left in between.

The chain uses TRBV7-2 and TRBJ2-1; 7 nucleotides align to TRBD1. Germline V gene lookup returns CDR1 SGHTA and CDR2 FQGNSA. The length of the CDR3 is 15 residues. J lost 5 bases, V lost 5 bases, and 9 bases had no gene match. The CDR3 protein is CASSPQGKVNNEQFF. CDR3 nucleotide sequence: TGTGCCAGCAGCCCACAGGGGAAAGTAAACAATGAGCAGTTCTTC.

This clonotype was observed a few times. This CDR3 reads CSAPRDRGNYGYTF. CDR3 nucleotides: TGCAGTGCCCCGAGGGACAGGGGGAACTATGGCTACACCTTC. The chain recombines TRBV20-1 with TRBJ1-2; 11 nucleotides line up with TRBD1. With 6 bases clipped from V and 2 bases from J, the junction kept 5 bases outside the gene matches. The CDR3 length is 14 residues. Germline CDR1 reads DFQATT; CDR2 reads SNEGSKA (reference sequence).

This clonotype was counted a few times. The rearrangement joins TRBV29-1 to TRBJ2-7; 9 bases fit TRBD1. Losses at the gene ends were 6 bases for V and 10 bases for J; bases not matched to a gene: 7. This CDR3 is 11 amino acids long. Germline assignment: CDR1 SQVTM and CDR2 ANQGSEA. CDR3 in amino acids: CSVRTGGAQYF. CDR3 nucleotides: TGCAGCGTACGTACAGGGGGCGCCCAGTACTTC.

This clonotype was found a few times. V and J are TRBV12-3 or TRBV12-4 and TRBJ2-7; D perhaps matches TRBD2 (5 bases). The CDR3 has 15 amino acids. The V end lost 2 bases, the J end lost 5 bases, and 16 bases lay between the germline ends. This CDR3 reads CASSLPAGTSHEQYF. As DNA, the CDR3 is TGTGCCAGCAGTTTACCGGCGGGCACGTCCCACGAGCAGTACTTC.

This clonotype was observed a handful of times. The V and J genes are TRBV27 and TRBJ2-7; the match to TRBD2 covers 7 bases. The CDR3 extends over 16 amino acids. With V trimmed by 0 bases and J by 2 bases, 7 bases remained unmatched. Germline V gives CDR1 MNHEY, CDR2 SMNVEV (reference sequence). This chain's CDR3 is CASSLSRRGSAYEQYF. CDR3 in DNA: TGTGCCAGCAGTTTATCGAGGCGGGGGAGTGCCTACGAGCAGTACTTC.

This clonotype has more than one count but fewer than ten. CDR3 in amino acids: CASSLEGTGGSNQPQHF. The CDR3, as DNA: TGTGCCAGCAGCTTAGAAGGGACAGGCGGGAGCAATCAGCCCCAGCATTTT. The chain has TRBV7-9 and TRBJ1-5; 8 bases line up with TRBD1. Germline assignment: CDR1 SEHNR and CDR2 FQNEAQ (reference sequence). V was clipped by 1 base and J by 1 base; unmatched bases: 6. The CDR3 has 17 residues.

This clonotype was seen at least ten times. V usage is TRBV5-1 and J usage is TRBJ1-4; the match to TRBD1 covers 7 bases. CDR1 is SGHRS, CDR2 YFSETQ, per germline. This CDR3 comprises 12 residues. Unmatched junction bases numbered 9, after V lost 3 bases and J lost 16 bases. The CDR3 is CASSSQGGMKFF. The DNA for the CDR3 is TGCGCCAGCAGCTCGCAGGGGGGCATGAAGTTTTTT.

The genes are TRBV12-3 or TRBV12-4 and TRBJ2-7, with 7 bases identical to TRBD2. J gave up 1 base and V 5 bases, and 8 bases lay outside the gene matches. This CDR3 is built from 15 residues. This chain's CDR3 is CASSPETSSSYEQYF. CDR3 bases: TGTGCCAGCAGTCCCGAGACTAGCTCTTCCTACGAGCAGTACTTC.

This rearrangement joins TRBV5-1 to TRBJ1-2, with D possibly being TRBD1 (6 bases). Germline CDR1 reads SGHRS; CDR2 reads YFSETQ. The CDR3 has 14 residues. V lost 4 bases, J lost 8 bases, and 18 bases lay in between. CDR3 region: CASSPGPPDRGYTF. The CDR3 DNA reads TGCGCCAGCAGCCCGGGACCCCCTGACAGGGGCTACACCTTC.

The rearrangement links TRBV12-3 or TRBV12-4 to TRBJ1-6; no firm D call. V was trimmed by 1 base and J by 10 bases, leaving 8 bases between them. This CDR3 contains 13 residues. CDR3 in DNA: TGTGCCAGCAGTTTAGACCAAAGATCACCCCTCCACTTT. Its translation: CASSLDQRSPLHF.

The gene calls are TRBV7-2 and TRBJ1-4, with TRBD1 matching 8 bases. After removal of 5 bases from V and 8 bases from J, the junction contained 4 bases not matched to a gene. The germline V gene encodes CDR1 SGHTA and CDR2 FQGNSA. The length of the CDR3 is 13 residues. The chain's CDR3 is CASSRDRREKLFF. CDR3 coding DNA: TGTGCCAGCAGCCGGGACAGGCGAGAAAAACTGTTTTTT.